These T cell receptor beta chains were read from a single sample in a study of spatial heterogeneity in lung cancer. TCRdb reanalysed the 5' RACE reads using MiXCR and keeps one entry per CDR3 protein. The sample shows about 45,000 distinct CDR3 sequences, approximately 12% of them seen only once. The sample consisted of PBMCs, taken at surgery. The receptors derive from a female donor with early-stage non-small cell lung cancer. The CDR3 runs from the conserved cysteine through the conserved F or W. The D gene is left open where the match is weak. Part of the rows lack a size; the others show once, few, many or a class for expanded clones.

clone_size	j_call	v_call	d_call	cdr3_length	cdr3_nt	cdr3_aa
few	TRBJ2-3	TRBV5-4	TRBD1	14	TGTGCCAGCAACCAGGGGGAAGGTACAGATACGCAGTATTTT	CASNQGEGTDTQYF
few	TRBJ1-2	TRBV7-8	TRBD1	15	TGTGCCAGCAGCTCGCGGACAGGGGGAAGCTATGGCTACACCTTC	CASSSRTGGSYGYTF
few	TRBJ1-4	TRBV6-1	NA	12	TGTGCCAGCAAGTGGACTAATGAAAAACTGTTTTTT	CASKWTNEKLFF
NA	TRBJ2-6	TRBV6-2/TRBV6-3	NA	17	TGTGCCAGCTGGCGGGCACTTCAGGTCCCTGGGGCCAACGTCCTGACTTTC	CASWRALQVPGANVLTF
few	TRBJ2-3	TRBV7-2	TRBD2	16	TGTGCCAGCAGTGTTCTCCTAGCGGGGGACACAGATACGCAGTATTTT	CASSVLLAGDTDTQYF
NA	TRBJ1-2	TRBV10-3	TRBD1	14	TGTGCCATCAGGGGGGACAGATCTAACTATGGCTACACCTTC	CAIRGDRSNYGYTF
many	TRBJ1-4	TRBV4-2	NA	13	TGTGCCAGCGCGGTCAGCACTAATGAAAAACTGTTTTTT	CASAVSTNEKLFF
many	TRBJ1-1	TRBV30	NA	14	TGTGCCTGGAGTGATACGTTAATGAACACTGAAGCTTTCTTT	CAWSDTLMNTEAFF
NA	TRBJ2-2	TRBV5-1	NA	15	TGCGCCAGCAGCTCGGATATCCGGGACGCCGGGGAGCTGTTTTTT	CASSSDIRDAGELFF
NA	TRBJ1-6	TRBV6-5	TRBD1	15	TGCGCCAGCAGCCCGGACAGGGGAAATAATTCACCCCCCCACTTT	CASSPDRGNNSPPHF
few	TRBJ2-1	TRBV2	TRBD1	15	TGTGCCAGCAGTTTATCGGACAGGGTCGAGAATGAGCAGTTCTTC	CASSLSDRVENEQFF
NA	TRBJ2-7	TRBV11-2	NA	17	TGTGCCAGCAGCCCGATTAACCGACAGGACAGTCGGTACGAGCAGTACTTC	CASSPINRQDSRYEQYF
many	TRBJ2-2	TRBV14	TRBD1	15	TGTGCCAGCAGCCAGTCAGGGGGAAGTACCGGGGAGCTGTTTTTT	CASSQSGGSTGELFF
few	TRBJ1-4	TRBV4-2	NA	16	TGTGCCAGCAGCCGACCACAGGGATCTACTAATGAAAAACTGTTTTTT	CASSRPQGSTNEKLFF
NA	TRBJ1-4	TRBV5-4	TRBD1	14	TGTGCCAGCAGCATGGGACAGGGGCGCGAAAAACTGTTTTTT	CASSMGQGREKLFF
few	TRBJ1-5	TRBV6-6	NA	14	TGTGCCAGCAGTTTTCCCGACTTTGGGCAGCCCCAGCATTTT	CASSFPDFGQPQHF
NA	TRBJ2-3	TRBV3-1	TRBD2	16	TGTGCCAGCAGCCGCAGACTAGCGGGGGGGACAGATACGCAGTATTTT	CASSRRLAGGTDTQYF
NA	TRBJ2-1	TRBV20-1	NA	16	TGCAGTGCTAGAAAGATAAGGGCAGTGGCGAACAATGAGCAGTTCTTC	CSARKIRAVANNEQFF
few	TRBJ1-2	TRBV2	NA	13	TGTGCCAGTATGATTTCGGACCTCTATGGCTACACCTTC	CASMISDLYGYTF
NA	TRBJ1-3	TRBV29-1	NA	13	TGCAGCATCCCACAGGGAGCTGGAAACACCATATATTTT	CSIPQGAGNTIYF
many	TRBJ2-5	TRBV5-6	NA	15	TGTGCCAGCAGCTTGGCGCAGGGCGCGGTTGAGACCCAGTACTTC	CASSLAQGAVETQYF
many	TRBJ1-1	TRBV9	TRBD1	16	TGTGCCAGCAGCGGACACCGGGACAGGGTGAACACTGAAGCTTTCTTT	CASSGHRDRVNTEAFF
once	TRBJ2-3	TRBV28	NA	11	TGTGCCAGCACCGGGACGGATACGCAGTATTTT	CASTGTDTQYF
NA	TRBJ2-7	TRBV29-1	TRBD1	13	TGCAGCGTTGAGACAGGGAGCTCCTACGAGCAGTACTTC	CSVETGSSYEQYF
NA	TRBJ2-3	TRBV11-2	NA	14	TGTGCCAGCAGCTTCGTTAGTAACACAGATACGCAGTATTTT	CASSFVSNTDTQYF
NA	TRBJ2-2	TRBV7-9	NA	16	TGTGCCAGCAGCTTTAGGGATGTCTTGATGGGCGGGGAGCTGTTTTTT	CASSFRDVLMGGELFF
NA	TRBJ1-2	TRBV12-3/TRBV12-4	NA	13	TGTGCCAGCAGTTTTGTAGGGAACTATGGCTACACCTTC	CASSFVGNYGYTF
many	TRBJ2-2	TRBV7-8	NA	13	TGTGCCAGCTCTAAGGGTTGGACCGGGGAGCTGTTTTTT	CASSKGWTGELFF
few	TRBJ1-1	TRBV6-2/TRBV6-3	NA	12	TGTGCCAGCAGTTACGGATCAGTTGAAGCTTTCTTT	CASSYGSVEAFF
NA	TRBJ2-3	TRBV5-6	NA	16	TGTGCCAGCAGCTTGCGGGCAGGGGTTATGACAGATACGCAGTATTTT	CASSLRAGVMTDTQYF
few	TRBJ1-3	TRBV20-1	NA	14	TGCAGTGCTAGAGACCGAAGCTCTGGAAACACCATATATTTT	CSARDRSSGNTIYF